A selection of T cell receptor beta chains follows, all from one sample in a study of shared clonotypes between healthy human individuals. The data were produced by immunoSEQ multiplex PCR, yet TCRdb's version contains in-frame clones alone and is incomplete. The table lists roughly 2.5 million clones, approximately 92% of them singletons. Sequenced sample: naive CD4+ T cells sorted from blood. These receptors were taken from a young man in good health. Each CDR3 is given with its conserved first and last residue. Fields, in order: CDR3 length, D gene, V gene, J gene, clone size, CDR3 DNA, CDR3 protein. The D gene is left open where the match is weak. For some rows the clone size is stated as once, few or many, or as a class when expanded; others skip it.

>16|TRBD2|TRBV19|TRBJ2-1|-
TGTGCCACTAAGCCCCAAACAGCGGGAGAGGGCAATGAGCAGTTCTTC
CATKPQTAGEGNEQFF
>12|TRBD1|TRBV30|TRBJ1-1|-
TGTGCCTGGTCCGGACAGGGCACTGAAGCTTTCTTT
CAWSGQGTEAFF
>13|-|TRBV18|TRBJ1-1|-
TGTGCCAGCTCCGTAGGGGTGGACACTGAAGCTTTCTTT
CASSVGVDTEAFF
>18|-|TRBV5-6|TRBJ2-6|-
TGTGCCAGCAGCTTGTGGGGGCAGGTCGTCTCTGGGGCCAACGTCCTGACTTTC
CASSLWGQVVSGANVLTF
>14|-|TRBV2|TRBJ1-2|-
TGTGCCAGCAAAATGGGGCAGGGAGGCTATGGCTACACCTTC
CASKMGQGGYGYTF
>15|TRBD2|TRBV6-1|TRBJ2-7|-
TGTGCCAGCAGGTTACTAGCGGGAGGTTCCTACGAGCAGTACTTC
CASRLLAGGSYEQYF
>16|TRBD2|TRBV11-2|TRBJ2-1|-
TGTGCCAGCAGCCCGCGGACTAGCGGGGGGGCCAATGAGCAGTTCTTC
CASSPRTSGGANEQFF
>13|-|TRBV7-2|TRBJ2-5|once
TGTGCCAGCAGCTTAGAGGGACTGGGGGACCAGTACTTC
CASSLEGLGDQYF
>12|-|TRBV5-6|TRBJ1-5|few
TGTGCCAGCAGCACAGGGATGCAGCCCCAGCATTTT
CASSTGMQPQHF
>14|-|TRBV27|TRBJ2-3|-
TGTGCCACCGTCGGATGGGGCACTACAGATACGCAGTATTTT
CATVGWGTTDTQYF
>16|TRBD2|TRBV5-1|TRBJ2-1|-
TGCGCCACCCGGACTAGCGGGGGGGCGGGTTACAATGAGCAGTTCTTC
CATRTSGGAGYNEQFF
>13|-|TRBV19|TRBJ1-5|-
TGTGCCAGTAGATCGGTCGGACATCAGCCCCAGCATTTT
CASRSVGHQPQHF
>11|-|TRBV28|TRBJ1-1|-
TGTGCCAGCATCTCAAACACTGAAGCTTTCTTT
CASISNTEAFF
>13|-|TRBV6-1|TRBJ2-7|-
TGTGCCAGCAGTGAACGAAAGGCGGGGGAGCAGTACTTC
CASSERKAGEQYF
>14|TRBD2|TRBV30|TRBJ2-1|-
TGTGCCTGGAGGGCTAGCGGGAGCATCAATGAGCAGTTCTTC
CAWRASGSINEQFF
>17|-|TRBV18|TRBJ2-5|-
TGTGCCAGCTCACCGAACTGGGGTGTGGGGCACCAAGAGACCCAGTACTTC
CASSPNWGVGHQETQYF
>11|-|TRBV19|TRBJ2-2|-
TGTGCCAGTACTACCTCCGGGGAGCTGTTTTTT
CASTTSGELFF
>13|-|TRBV11-2|TRBJ2-2|-
TGTGCCAGCAGCTTAGTTTCAGGCGGGGAGCTGTTTTTT
CASSLVSGGELFF
>15|TRBD1|TRBV18|TRBJ2-7|once
TGTGCCAGCTCACCACCTGGACAGGGTTCACACGAGCAGTACTTC
CASSPPGQGSHEQYF
>16|-|TRBV7-2|TRBJ1-3|-
TGTGCCAGCAGCTTAGCGCTACCGAGCTCTGGAAACACCATATATTTT
CASSLALPSSGNTIYF
>15|-|TRBV4-3|TRBJ1-2|-
TGCGCCAGCAGCCAAGTACTGGGCCCCAACTATGGCTACACCTTC
CASSQVLGPNYGYTF
>12|-|TRBV30|TRBJ2-5|-
TGTGCCTGCGACAGCGGGCAAGAGACCCAGTACTTC
CACDSGQETQYF
>15|-|TRBV6-5|TRBJ2-3|-
TGTGCCAGCAGTTCCCCCGGGACCTCCACAGATACGCAGTATTTT
CASSSPGTSTDTQYF
>13|-|TRBV10-3|TRBJ2-5|-
TGTGCCATCAGTGGGTGGCAGCAAGAGACCCAGTACTTC
CAISGWQQETQYF
>13|-|TRBV15|TRBJ2-7|once
TGTGCCACCAGGGGGGGACCATCCTACGAGCAGTACTTC
CATRGGPSYEQYF
>16|TRBD2|TRBV9|TRBJ2-3|-
TGTGCCAGCAGCGTAGCTACGGCTAGCGGGCAAGATACGCAGTATTTT
CASSVATASGQDTQYF
>13|TRBD2|TRBV29-1|TRBJ2-7|-
TGCAGCGTTGACAGTAGCGGGACCTACGAGCAGTACTTC
CSVDSSGTYEQYF
>16|-|TRBV4-3|TRBJ1-5|once
TGCGCCAGCAGCCAAGATTGGAGGCAGCCCCATCAGCCCCAGCATTTT
CASSQDWRQPHQPQHF
>16|TRBD1|TRBV30|TRBJ1-4|-
TGTGCCTGGGGCGGGACAGGGGGCGTGAGGGATGAAAAACTGTTTTTT
CAWGGTGGVRDEKLFF
>20|TRBD2|TRBV4-3|TRBJ2-2|-
TGCGCCAGCAGCCAAGTGGTTTTAGGACTAGCGTGGGAGAGCACCGGGGAGCTGTTTTTT
CASSQVVLGLAWESTGELFF
>16|TRBD2|TRBV4-2|TRBJ2-7|once
TGTGCCAGCAGCCCTACAGGGACTAGCGGGGGTAACGAGCAGTACTTC
CASSPTGTSGGNEQYF
>14|-|TRBV5-4|TRBJ2-5|-
TGTGCCAGCAGCTTGAAGGACGGCCAAGAGACCCAGTACTTC
CASSLKDGQETQYF